Following are 20 T cell receptor beta chains from one sample sequenced in a study of OX40 agonist ivuxolimab in advanced cancers. Some clones are missing from TCRdb's copy, which holds only in-frame ones; the method was immunoSEQ multiplex PCR. The sample yields tens of thousands of clones, 92% seen once. The source material was CD4+ or CD8+ T cells sorted from blood, sampled in a trial of the OX40 agonist ivuxolimab. These receptors were taken from an adult with an advanced solid tumor such as melanoma, head and neck, liver or kidney cancer.

The rearrangement joins TRBV6-6 to TRBJ2-5; TRBD1 aligns across 7 bases. V was clipped by 7 bases and J by 4 bases; unmatched bases: 0. CDR3 length: 11 residues. The germline V gene encodes CDR1 MNHNY and CDR2 SVGAGI (reference sequence). The CDR3 loop is CASNRGETQYF. The CDR3 nucleotides read TGTGCCAGCAACAGGGGAGAGACCCAGTACTTC.

This chain links TRBV30 with TRBJ2-1, with D perhaps TRBD2 (5 bases). The V and J ends lost 5 bases and 7 bases respectively, with 15 bases between them. Germline-derived CDR1 and CDR2 are GTSNPN and SVGIG (reference sequence). This CDR3 contains 13 residues. The CDR3 loop is CAWGGSGLNEQFF. The CDR3 DNA reads TGTGCCTGGGGAGGTTCCGGCTTGAATGAGCAGTTCTTC.

The rearrangement joins TRBV2 to TRBJ1-5; D is unresolved. Germline V CDR1 and CDR2: SNHLY, FYNNEI. V lost 0 bases and J lost 11, with 17 bases in between. The CDR3 consists of 15 residues. In DNA form, the CDR3 reads TGTGCCAGCAGTGAAGCATCGCCATCAACCGGGGCCCAGCATTTT. Translating gives CASSEASPSTGAQHF.

The V gene is TRBV14, the J gene TRBJ2-3; D gene ambiguous. The CDR3 loop spans 12 amino acids. CDR1 and CDR2 from the germline V gene are SGHDN and FVKESK. V dropped 9 bases and J dropped 1 base, with 8 bases sitting between them. CDR3 DNA sequence: TGTGCCAGTGGGCCGGGCACAGATACGCAGTATTTT. This sequence encodes CASGPGTDTQYF.

The rearrangement joins TRBV5-1 to TRBJ2-7; possible D gene TRBD1, 6 bases. This CDR3 has 17 residues. Germline V gives CDR1 SGHRS, CDR2 YFSETQ. The V end was cut by 2 bases, the J end by 0 bases, with 18 bases between. CDR3 in amino acids: CASSFFTGTPGSYEQYF. Here the CDR3 DNA reads TGCGCCAGCAGCTTTTTCACCGGGACACCGGGCTCCTACGAGCAGTACTTC.

This chain uses TRBV5-4 with TRBJ2-3, with 7 bases aligning to TRBD2. This CDR3 comprises 13 residues. After removal of 1 base from V and 4 bases from J, the junction contained 0 bases not matched to a gene. Germline assignment: CDR1 SGHNT and CDR2 YYREEE (reference sequence). The CDR3 spells CASSLSGADTQYF. The CDR3 coding sequence is TGTGCCAGCAGCTTGAGCGGGGCAGATACGCAGTATTTT. The full variable domain, with the rest looked up from reference TRBV5-4 and TRBJ2-3, is ETGVTQSPTHLIKTRGQQVTLRCSSQSGHNTVSWYQQALGQGPQFIFQYYREEENGRGNFPPRFSGLQFPNYSSELNVNALELDDSALYLCASSLSGADTQYFGPGTRLTVL.

This chain links TRBV9 with TRBJ2-5; D call uncertain. The CDR3 has 14 residues. Germline-derived CDR1 and CDR2 are SGDLS and YYNGEE. V lost 0 bases to trimming and J lost 4 bases, with 10 bases between them. CDR3 amino acids: CASSVAPEGETQYF. The CDR3 DNA reads as TGTGCCAGCAGCGTAGCCCCCGAAGGAGAGACCCAGTACTTC.

This sequence joins TRBV27 and TRBJ1-2; no clear D gene. The CDR3 totals 13 residues. Deletions cut 5 bases from V and 5 bases from J, with 12 bases between. CDR1 is MNHEY, CDR2 SMNVEV, per germline (reference sequence). Here the CDR3 reads CASSPPAGYGYTF. In DNA, the CDR3 is TGTGCCAGCAGTCCCCCGGCGGGATATGGCTACACCTTC.

This sequence joins TRBV6-1 and TRBJ1-6; 9 bases match TRBD1. V was pared by 8 bases and J by 10 bases, with 6 bases of the junction left unmatched. CDR1 is MNHNS and CDR2 is SASEGT in the germline V gene. This CDR3 spans 13 amino acids. The CDR3 region is CASLDRGASPLHF. DNA of the CDR3: TGTGCCAGCTTGGACAGGGGTGCCTCACCCCTCCACTTT.

The chain links TRBV29-1 to TRBJ2-3, with D perhaps matching TRBD1 (6 bases). Germline assignment: CDR1 SQVTM and CDR2 ANQGSEA. This CDR3 region has 13 residues. Trimming pared 1 base from V and 5 bases from J, leaving 10 bases between. The CDR3 region is CSVEARGEDTQYF. The CDR3 DNA reads as TGCAGCGTTGAAGCCAGGGGCGAAGATACGCAGTATTTT.

J is TRBJ1-1 and V is TRBV10-2; no clear D gene. With 5 bases removed from V and 0 bases from J, the gap between germline ends came to 4 bases. This CDR3 is 12 amino acids long. The germline CDR1 and CDR2 sequences are WSHSY and SAAADI. The CDR3 DNA reads TGCGCCAGCAGTTCGATGAACACTGAAGCTTTCTTT. This translates into CASSSMNTEAFF.

This rearrangement joins TRBV12-5 to TRBJ1-2, with D tentatively TRBD1 (5 bases). The CDR3 has 15 residues. Per germline, CDR1 LGHNT and CDR2 FRNRAP. The V end was cut by 0 bases, the J end by 0 bases, with 8 bases between. CDR3 nucleotides: TGTGCTAGTGGTTTGGTGGGGGAAACTAACTATGGCTACACCTTC. Its protein product is CASGLVGETNYGYTF.

Written as DNA, the CDR3 is TGTGCCAGCAGCCTACAGGGTACGCCCCAGCATTTT. Protein: CASSLQGTPQHF. This chain connects TRBV2 to TRBJ1-5, with D possibly matching TRBD1 (6 bases). The germline V gene encodes CDR1 SNHLY and CDR2 FYNNEI. Trimming cost V 6 bases and J 9 bases, with 12 bases left between them. CDR3 size: 12 residues.

Here the CDR3 reads CASQGSSYEQYF. Here the CDR3 DNA reads TGTGCCAGCCAGGGGAGCTCCTACGAGCAGTACTTC. The chain joins TRBV7-3 to TRBJ2-7; D might be TRBD1 (6 bases). Looked up from germline, CDR1 is SGHTA and CDR2 is FQGTGA. The CDR3 is 12 residues long. The germline V and J ends were trimmed by 8 bases and 0 bases, with 8 bases remaining between them.

The V and J genes are TRBV11-1 and TRBJ2-7; TRBD1 matches at 8 bases. This CDR3 is built from 15 residues. Losses at the gene ends were 5 bases for V and 0 bases for J; bases not matched to a gene: 6. Germline CDR1 SGHAT, CDR2 FQDESV (reference sequence). CDR3 nucleotides: TGTGCCAGCAGCCCAGGACAGGGTAGCTCCTACGAGCAGTACTTC. Protein sequence: CASSPGQGSSYEQYF.

The CDR3 DNA is TGTGCCAGCAGTGATCTCTCGGGGCAGTACTTC. Residues: CASSDLSGQYF. The chain has TRBV6-5 and TRBJ2-7, with D unresolved. The V end lost 5 bases, the J end lost 9 bases, and 11 bases lay between the germline ends. The germline V gene has CDR1 MNHEY and CDR2 SVGAGI. CDR3 length equals 11 residues.

A single count supports this clone. CDR3 nucleotide sequence: TGTGCCAGCAGCTCCTATGAAGGGGACAATCAGCCCCAGCATTTT. This encodes CASSSYEGDNQPQHF. The rearrangement joins TRBV6-6 to TRBJ1-5, with D perhaps matching TRBD1 (5 bases). The germline V and J ends were trimmed by 6 bases and 3 bases, with 15 bases remaining between them. Per the germline V gene, CDR1 is MNHNY and CDR2 is SVGAGI (reference sequence). The CDR3 sequence is 15 residues long.

The chain carries TRBV5-4 and TRBJ1-3, with D perhaps TRBD1 (5 bases). Germline V gene lookup returns CDR1 SGHNT and CDR2 YYREEE (reference sequence). Trimming took 3 bases from V and 3 from J, leaving 19 bases between them. The length of the CDR3 is 17 residues. The CDR3 coding sequence is TGTGCCAGCAGCTCCGGGACGGACTCGCTGAGTGGAAACACCATATATTTT. Protein sequence: CASSSGTDSLSGNTIYF.

The chain links TRBV6-5 to TRBJ2-1; weak D call: TRBD2 (7 bases). This CDR3 contains 16 residues. Germline loops: CDR1 MNHEY, CDR2 SVGAGI. Deletions cut 0 bases from V and 4 bases from J, with 13 bases between. This CDR3 is CASSYSPGGAYNEQFF. CDR3 bases: TGTGCCAGCAGTTACTCACCGGGGGGCGCATACAATGAGCAGTTCTTC.

The chain couples TRBV29-1 to TRBJ1-1; D is uncertain. The CDR3 loop spans 13 amino acids. Germline V gives CDR1 SQVTM, CDR2 ANQGSEA. The germline V and J ends were trimmed by 5 bases and 3 bases, with 13 bases remaining between them. The CDR3 nucleotides are TGCAGCGTTTTAGGCAGTCTCGACACTGAAGCTTTCTTT. As protein: CSVLGSLDTEAFF.